This TCR beta chain was observed in a study of cytomegalovirus exposure and HLA in healthy donors. V was pared by 1 base and J by 0 bases, with 9 bases of the junction left unmatched. The CDR3 loop spans 17 amino acids. Looked up from germline, CDR1 is SQVTM and CDR2 is ANQGSEA. Details on this clone: Its target is not known.

60 Vbeta and 13 Jbeta primers were used in PCR. Clones were read by immunoSEQ multiplex PCR, and TCRdb kept only the in-frame ones, dropping some. The sample lists about 100,000 clones; more than 80% were seen once. Whole-study results and caveats: As a later analysis revealed, the rate of TCR association differed by HLA locus, with DRB1 most and HLA-C fewest.

This chain links TRBV29-1 with TRBJ2-7; the match to TRBD1 covers 10 bases. The clonotype was recovered from a young man in good health and CMV-seronegative. The sample comprised PBMCs. CDR3 amino acids: CSVEARGGTGVSYEQYF. The CDR3 DNA reads as TGCAGCGTTGAAGCAAGGGGCGGGACAGGGGTCTCCTACGAGCAGTACTTC.